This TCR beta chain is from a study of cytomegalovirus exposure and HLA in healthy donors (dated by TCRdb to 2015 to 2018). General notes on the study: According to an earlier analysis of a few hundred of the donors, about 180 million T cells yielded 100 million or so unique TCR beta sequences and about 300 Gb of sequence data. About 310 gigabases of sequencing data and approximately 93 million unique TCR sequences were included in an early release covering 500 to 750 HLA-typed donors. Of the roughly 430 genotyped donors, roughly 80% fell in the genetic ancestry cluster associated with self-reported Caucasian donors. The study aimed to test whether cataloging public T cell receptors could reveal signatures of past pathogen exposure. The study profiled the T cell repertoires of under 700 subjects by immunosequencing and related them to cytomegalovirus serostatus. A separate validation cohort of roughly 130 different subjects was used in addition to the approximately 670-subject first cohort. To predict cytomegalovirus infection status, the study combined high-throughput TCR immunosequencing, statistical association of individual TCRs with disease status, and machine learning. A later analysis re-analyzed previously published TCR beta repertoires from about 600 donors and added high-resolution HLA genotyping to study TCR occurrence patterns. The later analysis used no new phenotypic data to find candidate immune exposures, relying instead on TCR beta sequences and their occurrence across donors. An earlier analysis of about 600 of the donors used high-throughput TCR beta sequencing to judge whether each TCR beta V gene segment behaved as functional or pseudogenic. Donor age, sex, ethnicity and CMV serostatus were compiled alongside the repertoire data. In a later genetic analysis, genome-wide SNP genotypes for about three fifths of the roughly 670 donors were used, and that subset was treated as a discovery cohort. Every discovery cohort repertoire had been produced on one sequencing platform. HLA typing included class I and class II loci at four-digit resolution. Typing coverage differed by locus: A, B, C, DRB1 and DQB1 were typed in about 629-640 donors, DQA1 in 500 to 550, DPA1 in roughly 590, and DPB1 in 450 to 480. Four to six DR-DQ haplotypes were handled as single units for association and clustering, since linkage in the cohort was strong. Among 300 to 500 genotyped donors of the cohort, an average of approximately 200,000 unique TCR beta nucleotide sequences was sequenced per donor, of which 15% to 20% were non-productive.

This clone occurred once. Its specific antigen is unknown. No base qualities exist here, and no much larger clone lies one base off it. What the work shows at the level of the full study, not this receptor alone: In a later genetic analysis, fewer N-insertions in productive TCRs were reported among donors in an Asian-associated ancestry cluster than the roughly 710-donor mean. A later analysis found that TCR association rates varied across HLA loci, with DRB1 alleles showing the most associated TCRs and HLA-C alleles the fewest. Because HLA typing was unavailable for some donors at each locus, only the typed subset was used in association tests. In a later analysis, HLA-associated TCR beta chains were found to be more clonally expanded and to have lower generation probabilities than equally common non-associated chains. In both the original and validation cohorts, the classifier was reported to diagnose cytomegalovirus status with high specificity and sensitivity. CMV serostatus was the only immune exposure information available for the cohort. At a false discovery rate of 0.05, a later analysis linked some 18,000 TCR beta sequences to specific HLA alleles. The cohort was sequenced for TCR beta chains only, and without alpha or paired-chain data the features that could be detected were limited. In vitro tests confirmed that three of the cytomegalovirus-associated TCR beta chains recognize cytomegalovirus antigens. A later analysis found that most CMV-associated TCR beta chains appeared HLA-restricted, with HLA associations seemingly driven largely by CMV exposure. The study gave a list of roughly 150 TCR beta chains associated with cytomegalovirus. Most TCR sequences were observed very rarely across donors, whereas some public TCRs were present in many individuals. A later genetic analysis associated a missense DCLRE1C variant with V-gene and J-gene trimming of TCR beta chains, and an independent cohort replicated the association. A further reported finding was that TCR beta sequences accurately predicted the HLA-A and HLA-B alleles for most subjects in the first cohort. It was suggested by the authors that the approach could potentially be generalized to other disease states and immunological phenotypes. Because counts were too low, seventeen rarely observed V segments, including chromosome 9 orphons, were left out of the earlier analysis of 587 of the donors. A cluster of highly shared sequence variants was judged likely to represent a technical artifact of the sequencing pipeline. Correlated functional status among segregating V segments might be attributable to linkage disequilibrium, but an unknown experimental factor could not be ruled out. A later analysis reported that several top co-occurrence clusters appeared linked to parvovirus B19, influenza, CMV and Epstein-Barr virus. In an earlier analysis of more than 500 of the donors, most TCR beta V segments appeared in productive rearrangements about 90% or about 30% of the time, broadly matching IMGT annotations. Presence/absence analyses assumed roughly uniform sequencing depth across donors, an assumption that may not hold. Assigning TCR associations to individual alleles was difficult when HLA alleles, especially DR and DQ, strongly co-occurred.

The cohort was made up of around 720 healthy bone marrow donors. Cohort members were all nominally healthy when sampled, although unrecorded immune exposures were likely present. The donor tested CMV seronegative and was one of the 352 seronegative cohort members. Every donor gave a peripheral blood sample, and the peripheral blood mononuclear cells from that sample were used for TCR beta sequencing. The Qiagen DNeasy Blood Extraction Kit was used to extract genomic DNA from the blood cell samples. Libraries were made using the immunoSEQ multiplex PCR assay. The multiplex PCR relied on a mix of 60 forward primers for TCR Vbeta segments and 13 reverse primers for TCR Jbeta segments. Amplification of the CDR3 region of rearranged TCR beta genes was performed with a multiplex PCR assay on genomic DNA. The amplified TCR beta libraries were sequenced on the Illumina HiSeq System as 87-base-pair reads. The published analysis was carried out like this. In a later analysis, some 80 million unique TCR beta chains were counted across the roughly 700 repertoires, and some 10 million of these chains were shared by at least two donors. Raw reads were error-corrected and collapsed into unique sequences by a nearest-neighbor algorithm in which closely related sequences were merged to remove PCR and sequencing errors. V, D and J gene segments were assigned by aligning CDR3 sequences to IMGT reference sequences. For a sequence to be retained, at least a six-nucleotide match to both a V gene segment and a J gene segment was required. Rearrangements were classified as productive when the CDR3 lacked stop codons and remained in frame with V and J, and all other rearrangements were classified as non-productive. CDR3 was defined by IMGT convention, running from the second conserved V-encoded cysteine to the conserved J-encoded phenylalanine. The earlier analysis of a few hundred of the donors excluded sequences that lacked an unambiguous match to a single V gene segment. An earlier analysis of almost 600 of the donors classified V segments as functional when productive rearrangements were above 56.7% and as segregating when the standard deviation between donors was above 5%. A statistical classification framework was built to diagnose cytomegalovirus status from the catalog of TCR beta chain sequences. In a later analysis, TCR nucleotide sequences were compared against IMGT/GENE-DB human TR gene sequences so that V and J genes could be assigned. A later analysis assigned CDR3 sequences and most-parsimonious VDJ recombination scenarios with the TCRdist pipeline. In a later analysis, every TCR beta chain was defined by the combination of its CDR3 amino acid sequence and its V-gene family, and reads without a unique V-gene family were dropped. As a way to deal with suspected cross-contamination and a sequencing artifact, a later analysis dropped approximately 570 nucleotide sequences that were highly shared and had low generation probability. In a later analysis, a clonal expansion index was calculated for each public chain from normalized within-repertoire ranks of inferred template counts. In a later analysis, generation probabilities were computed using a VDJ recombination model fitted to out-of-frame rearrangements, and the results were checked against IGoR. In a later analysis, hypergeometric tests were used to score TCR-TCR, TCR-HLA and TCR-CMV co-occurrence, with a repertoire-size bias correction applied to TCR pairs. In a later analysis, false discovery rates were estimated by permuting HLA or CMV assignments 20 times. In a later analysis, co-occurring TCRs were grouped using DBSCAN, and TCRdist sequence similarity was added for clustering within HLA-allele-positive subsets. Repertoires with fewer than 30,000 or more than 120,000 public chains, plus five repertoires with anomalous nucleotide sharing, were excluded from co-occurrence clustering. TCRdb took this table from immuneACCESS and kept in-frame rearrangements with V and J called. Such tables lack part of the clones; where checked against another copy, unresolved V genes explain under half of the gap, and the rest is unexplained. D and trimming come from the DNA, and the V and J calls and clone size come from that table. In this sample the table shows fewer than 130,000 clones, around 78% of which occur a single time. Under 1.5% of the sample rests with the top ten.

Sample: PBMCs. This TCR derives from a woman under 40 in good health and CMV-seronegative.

Here the CDR3 is given as CASSPDRGGYQPQHF. The DNA reads as follows: TGTGCCAGCAGCCCTGACAGGGGTGGCTATCAGCCCCAGCATTTT. The V and J segments used are TRBV4-2 and TRBJ1-5; 8 bases in between match TRBD1. CDR1 is given as LGHNA and CDR2 as YNFKEQ, both from the germline V gene. The cysteine opens and the phenylalanine closes a CDR3 of 15 amino acids. Only the CDR3 DNA is retained, 45 bases long and in frame from the first base. From V the trimming removes 4 bases and from J it removes 5 bases, while the gene matches leave 7 bases of the junction unaccounted for.